What follows are 11 T cell receptor beta chains derived from one specimen sequenced in a study of shared clonotypes between healthy human individuals. Generated by immunoSEQ multiplex PCR, the TCRdb table keeps only in-frame clones and is missing some. The sample carries 550,000 to 600,000 clones, roughly four fifths recorded once. The sample comprised PBMCs. The receptors shown here come from a woman aged 40 to 50 in good health. Some clones in this sample may be carry-over from other donors' samples.

The genes are TRBV20-1 and TRBJ2-1, with D unresolved. The ends were cut back, 5 bases at V and 8 bases at J, with 10 bases in the middle. This CDR3 is 11 amino acids long. The germline V gene has CDR1 DFQATT and CDR2 SNEGSKA (reference sequence). The CDR3 here is CSAPLVYEQFF. The CDR3 nucleotides read TGCAGTGCTCCCCTAGTTTATGAGCAGTTCTTC.

The chain recombines TRBV13 with TRBJ2-7, with D maybe TRBD1 (6 bases). Germline V lookup: CDR1 PRHDT, CDR2 FYEKMQ (reference sequence). The germline V and J ends were trimmed by 6 bases and 2 bases, with 14 bases remaining between them. The CDR3 sequence is 14 residues long. The CDR3 sequence is CASSVQGTTYEQYF. The CDR3 nucleotides read TGTGCCAGCAGTGTGCAGGGGACCACCTACGAGCAGTACTTC.

The chain recombines TRBV7-2 with TRBJ2-5; tentatively, D is TRBD1 (6 bases). Germline loops: CDR1 SGHTA, CDR2 FQGNSA. CDR3 length equals 14 residues. The V and J ends lost 2 bases and 4 bases respectively, with 11 bases between them. CDR3 bases: TGTGCCAGCAGCTTAAACAGGGCAACAGAGACCCAGTACTTC. Encoded protein: CASSLNRATETQYF.

This clone was recorded only once. This chain joins TRBV19 and TRBJ2-3, with TRBD1 matching 10 bases. Germline V gene sequence: CDR1 LNHDA, CDR2 SQIVND (reference sequence). The CDR3 is 14 amino acids. V lost 6 bases to trimming and J lost 3 bases; unmatched junction nucleotides: 3. Here the CDR3 reads CASSDRGLTDTQYF. In DNA, the CDR3 is TGTGCCAGTAGCGACAGGGGGCTGACAGATACGCAGTATTTT.

The chain carries TRBV5-1 and TRBJ1-1; TRBD1 is a possible D gene (6 bases). From germline, CDR1 is SGHRS and CDR2 YFSETQ. CDR3 length: 15 amino acids. Between the trimmed V and J ends, which lost 0 bases and 1 base, there was a span of 10 bases. CDR3 amino acids: CASSLVRTANTEAFF. CDR3 DNA sequence: TGCGCCAGCAGCTTGGTGAGGACAGCGAACACTGAAGCTTTCTTT.

The gene calls are TRBV10-1 and TRBJ2-7; possible D gene TRBD2, 6 bases. The CDR3 has 14 amino acids. The V gene lost 2 bases and the J gene lost 5 bases, with 13 bases spanning the gap. Germline V CDR1 and CDR2: WNHNN, SYGVQD (reference sequence). The CDR3 is CASSEGGSPHEQYF. In DNA form, the CDR3 reads TGCGCCAGCAGTGAGGGGGGGAGTCCCCACGAGCAGTACTTC.

The rearrangement links TRBV7-3 to TRBJ2-1; TRBD1 matches at 11 bases. This CDR3 contains 14 residues. V shed 3 bases and J 7 bases; nucleotides not matched to a gene: 2. The germline V gene encodes CDR1 SGHTA and CDR2 FQGTGA. CDR3 coding DNA: TGTGCCAGCAGCTTGGACAGGGGGCTGAATGAGCAGTTCTTC. Its protein product is CASSLDRGLNEQFF.

The J gene is TRBJ2-5, the V gene TRBV18; D possibly corresponds to TRBD2 (6 bases). The V end was cut by 3 bases, the J end by 5 bases, with 13 bases between. The CDR3 is 14 residues long. Germline V gene data show CDR1 as KGHSH and CDR2 as LQKENI. The CDR3 sequence is CASSPTGAVETQYF. The CDR3 DNA follows: TGTGCCAGCTCACCGACGGGAGCTGTGGAGACCCAGTACTTC.

The V and J genes are TRBV28 and TRBJ1-4; D possibly corresponds to TRBD1 (6 bases). Germline loops: CDR1 MDHEN, CDR2 SYDVKM. This CDR3 has 17 amino acids. Trimming removed 4 bases at V and 0 bases at J, with 15 bases between. The CDR3 region is CASSSPSRGTTNEKLFF. CDR3 DNA: TGTGCCAGCAGTTCCCCAAGCAGGGGAACAACTAATGAAAAACTGTTTTTT.

Turning to this clone: Other nucleotide sequences in the sample specify the same CDR3. The V gene is TRBV5-1, the J gene TRBJ2-2, with D perhaps TRBD1 (5 bases). The CDR3 is 15 amino acids. V gave up 2 bases and J gave up 1 base, with 9 bases separating them. Germline loops: CDR1 SGHRS, CDR2 YFSETQ. The CDR3 reads CASSFRQGNTGELFF. CDR3 coding DNA: TGCGCCAGCAGCTTCCGGCAGGGGAACACCGGGGAGCTGTTTTTT.

The rearrangement joins TRBV6-5 to TRBJ1-5, with no clear D. The CDR3 contains 13 residues. Looked up from germline, CDR1 is MNHEY and CDR2 is SVGAGI. V lost 0 bases, J lost 7 bases, and 7 bases lay in between. The CDR3 DNA is TGTGCCAGCAGTTACTCGGTTAGGCAGCCCCAGCATTTT. Encoded protein: CASSYSVRQPQHF.